This T cell receptor beta chain was documented in a study of shared clonotypes between healthy human individuals. The table came from immunoSEQ multiplex PCR; TCRdb's copy has only in-frame clones and leaves some out. The repertoire holds around 1.9 million clones, with roughly 91% as singletons. Trimming removed 4 bases at V and 1 base at J, with 12 bases between. This CDR3 region has 15 residues. CDR1 SGHDT and CDR2 YYEEEE come from the germline V gene. Naive CD8 cells were CD45RO-negative, positively selected for CCR7, excluding terminally differentiated effector memory CD45RA+ cells. This sequence was found in a man between 18 and 35 years old in good health. Some clones in this sample may be carry-over from other donors' samples. The chain combines TRBV5-6 with TRBJ1-5; D perhaps matches TRBD1 (5 bases). Material: naive CD8+ T cells from PBMCs. The CDR3 sequence: CASSPGLYSNQPQHF. The CDR3 region has the DNA TGTGCCAGCAGCCCAGGGTTATACAGCAATCAGCCCCAGCATTTT.